This section outlines one T cell receptor (beta chain) sequence together with its context. This record belongs to a study of blood T cell repertoires in COVID-19. The study drew participants aged roughly 18 to 95 years from roughly 25 US areas. The study assigned cohorts using participant-reported clinical history. V dropped 4 bases and J dropped 3; count of bases not matched to a gene: 8. The CDR3 sequence is 15 residues long. Germline V gene lookup returns CDR1 LNHDA and CDR2 SQIVND (reference sequence). In the original processing: Scientists estimated how many nucleated cells there were by amplifying reference gene primers. Sequenced by immunoSEQ multiplex PCR; TCRdb stores in-frame clones only, minus some. D and trimming come from the DNA, and the V and J calls and clone size come from that table. The sample has 220,000 or so clones; about four fifths are singletons.

This sequence joins TRBV19 and TRBJ2-7; TRBD1 aligns across 8 bases. The sample comprised PBMCs or T cells enriched from blood (not recorded which). This sequence was found in a woman between 35 and 50 years old who had recovered from COVID-19. The CDR3 reads CASSTRGQGLYEQYF. The CDR3 nucleotides read TGTGCCAGTAGTACCCGTGGACAGGGCCTCTACGAGCAGTACTTC.